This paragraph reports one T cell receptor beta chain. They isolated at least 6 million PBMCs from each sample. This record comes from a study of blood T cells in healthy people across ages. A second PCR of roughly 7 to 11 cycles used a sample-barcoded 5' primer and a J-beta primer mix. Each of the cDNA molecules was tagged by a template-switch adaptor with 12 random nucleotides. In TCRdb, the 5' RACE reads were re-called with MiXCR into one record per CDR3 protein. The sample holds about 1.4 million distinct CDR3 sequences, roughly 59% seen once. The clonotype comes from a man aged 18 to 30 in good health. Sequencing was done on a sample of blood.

The CDR3 DNA reads as TGTGCCAGCAGTTTAATATTTGGACAGGGAGGGTCACCCCTCCACTTT. As protein: CASSLIFGQGGSPLHF. The chain combines TRBV12-3 or TRBV12-4 with TRBJ1-6; 8 positions agree with TRBD1. The CDR3 has 16 amino acids. The V and J ends lost 2 bases and 10 bases, in that order; junction bases with no gene match: 10.